Given below is one T cell receptor beta chain in context. Antigen specificity is unknown. Time point reported: pre-treatment sample, taken before nivolumab and TIL therapy. This entry belongs to a study of TIL therapy for anti-PD-1-resistant metastatic lung cancer. Turning to the study itself: By whole-exome sequencing, median non-synonymous tumor mutation burden was approximately 1.4 mutations per megabase. The study's findings and limits: After infusion, TIL clonotypes partly replaced peripheral T cells and declined over months. Treatment-naive, never-smoker and oncogene-addicted patients were overrepresented in this highly selected cohort.

The immunoSEQ assay was v3. Profiled with immunoSEQ multiplex PCR; TCRdb holds only in-frame clones, not every one. Altogether about 60,000 clones are present, roughly 66% being singletons, with the ten largest covering around 6.6%. Trimming took off 6 bases at V and 2 bases at J, with 16 bases between the two ends. Germline V CDR1 and CDR2: PRHDT, FYEKMQ (reference sequence). The CDR3 extends over 15 amino acids. The receptor was derived from a person aged 25 to 85 with non-small cell lung cancer. The rearrangement uses TRBV13 and TRBJ2-5, with D maybe TRBD1 (6 bases). Sequencing was performed on blood, taken at baseline. The CDR3: CASSSARDIQETQYF. Here the CDR3 DNA reads TGTGCCAGCAGTTCCGCCCGGGACATTCAAGAGACCCAGTACTTC.